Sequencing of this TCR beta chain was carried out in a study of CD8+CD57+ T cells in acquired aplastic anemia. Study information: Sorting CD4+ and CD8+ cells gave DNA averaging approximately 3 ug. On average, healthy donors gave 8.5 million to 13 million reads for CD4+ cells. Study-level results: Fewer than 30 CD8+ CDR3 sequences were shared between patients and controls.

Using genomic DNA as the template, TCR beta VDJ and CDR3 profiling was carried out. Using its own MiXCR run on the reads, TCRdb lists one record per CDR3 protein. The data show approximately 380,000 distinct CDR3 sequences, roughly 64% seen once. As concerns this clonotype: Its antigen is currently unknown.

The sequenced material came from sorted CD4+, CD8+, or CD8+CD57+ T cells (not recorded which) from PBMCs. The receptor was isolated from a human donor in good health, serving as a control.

The CDR3 protein is CASGGTGSGYTF. The CDR3 region has the DNA TGTGCCAGCGGGGGCACAGGGTCGGGCTACACCTTC. The chain combines TRBV2 with TRBJ1-2, with a possible D match to TRBD1 (6 bases). Germline CDR1 is SNHLY and CDR2 is FYNNEI. Trimming stripped 8 bases from V and 8 bases from J, with 15 bases between. The length of the CDR3 is 12 residues.